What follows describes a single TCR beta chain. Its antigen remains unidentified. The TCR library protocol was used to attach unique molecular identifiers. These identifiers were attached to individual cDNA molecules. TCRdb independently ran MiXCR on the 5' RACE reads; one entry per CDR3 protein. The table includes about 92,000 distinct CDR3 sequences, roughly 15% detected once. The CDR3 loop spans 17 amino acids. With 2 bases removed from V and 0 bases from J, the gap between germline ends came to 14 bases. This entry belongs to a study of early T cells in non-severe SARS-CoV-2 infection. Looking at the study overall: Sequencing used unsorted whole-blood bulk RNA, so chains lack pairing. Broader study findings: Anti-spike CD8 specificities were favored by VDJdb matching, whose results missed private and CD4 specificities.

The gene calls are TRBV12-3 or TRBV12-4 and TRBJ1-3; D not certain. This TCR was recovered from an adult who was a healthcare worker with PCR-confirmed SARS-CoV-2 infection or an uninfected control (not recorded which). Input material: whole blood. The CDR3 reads CASSLKGMPLSGNTIYF. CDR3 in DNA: TGTGCCAGCAGTTTAAAGGGTATGCCACTCTCTGGAAACACCATATATTTT.